A single sample is the source of the 15 T cell receptor beta chains below, sequenced in a study of CD8 T cells in Susac syndrome. Random hexamers primed reverse transcription of about 0.5 to 1 ug RNA. TCRdb independently ran MiXCR on the immunoSEQ multiplex PCR reads; one entry per CDR3 protein. Of approximately 200,000 distinct CDR3 sequences in the sample, approximately 95% are singletons; the top ten hold around 0.08%. Input material: CD4+ T cells from PBMCs. These receptors originate from a human donor with multiple sclerosis.

The rearrangement links TRBV18 to TRBJ2-3; D is unresolved. The V and J ends lost 3 bases and 6 bases respectively, with 7 bases between them. Looked up from germline, CDR1 is KGHSH and CDR2 is LQKENI. This CDR3 is 12 amino acids long. CDR3 bases: TGTGCCAGCTCACCCATGGGGGATACGCAGTATTTT. It translates to CASSPMGDTQYF.

This clonotype is a singleton in its sample. The chain links TRBV4-1 to TRBJ2-5, with D perhaps matching TRBD2 (6 bases). The CDR3 has 14 residues. Germline CDR1 and CDR2: MGHRA and YSYEKL. V shed 5 bases and J shed 3 bases, with 13 bases lying between them. This chain's CDR3 is CASSTPGLEETQYF. Written as DNA, the CDR3 is TGCGCCAGCAGCACGCCGGGACTCGAAGAGACCCAGTACTTC.

This rearrangement joins TRBV6-5 to TRBJ1-1; TRBD1 is a possible D gene (5 bases). CDR3 length equals 15 residues. V dropped 5 bases and J dropped 0 bases, with 13 bases sitting between them. The germline gives CDR1 MNHEY, CDR2 SVGAGI. In DNA, the CDR3 is TGTGCCAGCAGTGGGGACCTACTAATGAACACTGAAGCTTTCTTT. Translated, it gives CASSGDLLMNTEAFF.

J is TRBJ1-5 and V is TRBV27; D unresolved. CDR3 length equals 15 residues. Germline lookup yields CDR1 MNHEY and CDR2 SMNVEV (reference sequence). V lost 2 bases and J lost 3, with 11 bases in between. This chain's CDR3 is CASSLRSLNNQPQHF. The CDR3 nucleotides are TGTGCCAGCAGTTTAAGGTCGCTGAACAATCAGCCCCAGCATTTT.

Concerning this clonotype: The junction and the germline gene differ at one end; a read error may be behind it. The chain is built from TRBV27 and TRBJ1-5; D not resolved. In germline, CDR1 is MNHEY, CDR2 SMNVEV (reference sequence). This CDR3 has 18 amino acids. The CDR3 loop reads CASIPLRDLSVGNQPRHF. The DNA of the CDR3 is TGTGCCAGCATCCCCCTCCGGGATCTCTCCGTGGGCAATCAGCCCCGGCATTTT.

This CDR3 reads CASSAHGRAEAFF. In nucleotides, the CDR3 is TGTGCCAGCAGCGCCCACGGTCGGGCAGAAGCTTTCTTT. V is TRBV9 and J is TRBJ1-1; D gene unclear. Trimming left V 3 bases short and J 8 bases short, with 14 bases between. This CDR3 region has 13 residues. Germline V CDR1 and CDR2: SGDLS, YYNGEE.

The chain couples TRBV30 to TRBJ2-3, with D maybe TRBD1 (6 bases). The CDR3 spans 12 residues. Deletions cut 2 bases from V and 8 bases from J, with 11 bases between. Germline-derived CDR1 and CDR2 are GTSNPN and SVGIG (reference sequence). This CDR3 is CAWSIIQGTQYF. In DNA, the CDR3 is TGTGCCTGGAGTATCATACAGGGTACGCAGTATTTT.

The V call is TRBV5-1, the J call TRBJ2-3; 13 bases are a match to TRBD2. This CDR3 spans 18 amino acids. Germline values: CDR1 SGHRS, CDR2 YFSETQ. With 4 bases clipped from V and 2 bases from J, the junction kept 10 bases outside the gene matches. This chain's CDR3 is CASSKTKTSGGNTDTQYF. The CDR3 DNA reads TGCGCCAGCAGCAAAACGAAGACTAGCGGGGGGAACACAGATACGCAGTATTTT.

This CDR3 is CASSQDGGYNEQFF. The CDR3 DNA is TGTGCCAGCAGCCAAGATGGCGGGTACAATGAGCAGTTCTTC. This sequence joins TRBV3-1 and TRBJ2-1; tentatively, D is TRBD2 (5 bases). The CDR3 runs 14 residues. V shed 0 bases and J shed 4 bases, with 7 bases lying between them. CDR1 is LGHDT and CDR2 is YNNKEL in the germline V gene (reference sequence).

This chain links TRBV9 with TRBJ2-1; TRBD1 might be the D (5 bases). Per germline, CDR1 SGDLS and CDR2 YYNGEE. V lost 0 bases, J lost 4 bases, and 14 bases lay in between. The CDR3 totals 16 residues. The CDR3 nucleotides are TGTGCCAGCAGCGTAGGTGGTAGGGGAAGGTACAATGAGCAGTTCTTC. Its translation: CASSVGGRGRYNEQFF.

This clonotype appeared a single time. The genes are TRBV7-9 and TRBJ1-1; no clear D. Germline V gives CDR1 SEHNR, CDR2 FQNEAQ (reference sequence). V was pared by 10 bases and J by 0 bases, with 12 bases between. The CDR3 loop spans 13 amino acids. The CDR3 is CAINSFMNTEAFF. For the CDR3, the DNA is TGTGCCATAAATTCCTTTATGAACACTGAAGCTTTCTTT.

This clonotype was recorded only once. This rearrangement joins TRBV7-8 to TRBJ2-2, with TRBD1 matching 8 bases. This CDR3 is 14 amino acids long. The germline gives CDR1 SGHVS, CDR2 FQNEAQ. V shed 5 bases and J 5 bases; nucleotides not matched to a gene: 4. CDR3 loop: CASSTQGATGELFF. In nucleotides, the CDR3 is TGTGCCAGCAGCACCCAGGGGGCGACCGGGGAGCTGTTTTTT.

The chain has TRBV12-3 or TRBV12-4 and TRBJ1-6; possibly TRBD1 for D (5 bases). V was cut by 10 bases and J by 9 bases, with 13 bases left in between. This CDR3 spans 12 amino acids. The CDR3 nucleotides read TGTGCCACCCGAGGGGACTCTTCACCCCTCCACTTT. Translation gives CATRGDSSPLHF.

The chain combines TRBV30 with TRBJ2-5; D gene unclear. The CDR3 length is 10 residues. The ends were cut back, 0 bases at V and 8 bases at J, with 4 bases in the middle. Per germline, CDR1 GTSNPN and CDR2 SVGIG (reference sequence). CDR3 residues: CAWSVLTQYF. CDR3 nucleotide sequence: TGTGCCTGGAGTGTACTTACCCAGTACTTC. Combining the CDR3 with reference TRBV30 and TRBJ2-5 gives the whole variable domain SQTIHQWPATLVQPVGSPLSLECTVEGTSNPNLYWYRQAAGRGLQLLFYSVGIGQISSEVPQNLSASRPQDRQFILSSKKLLLSDSGFYLCAWSVLTQYFGPGTRLLVL.

A single count supports this clonotype. The chain joins TRBV20-1 to TRBJ2-1; 10 bases are a match to TRBD2. With V trimmed by 4 bases and J by 2 bases, 2 bases remained unmatched. CDR1 is DFQATT, CDR2 SNEGSKA, per germline (reference sequence). The CDR3 runs 14 residues. CDR3 in DNA: TGCAGTGCTACTCTAGCGGGGGCCTACAATGAGCAGTTCTTC. This gives the protein CSATLAGAYNEQFF.